Presented here are 12 T cell receptor beta chains from one specimen sequenced in a study of shared clonotypes between healthy human individuals. The data were produced by immunoSEQ multiplex PCR, yet TCRdb's version contains in-frame clones alone and is incomplete. The sample has about 2.4 million clones, 80% to 95% seen once. Source material: naive CD4+ T cells from PBMCs. Subset described: CD45RA+ positively selected. The source is a young man in good health. Some clones in this sample may be carry-over from other donors' samples.

This chain links TRBV5-1 with TRBJ2-1, with D possibly TRBD1 on 5 matching bases. The V end was cut by 0 bases, the J end by 0 bases, with 16 bases between. The germline CDR1 and CDR2 sequences are SGHRS and YFSETQ. There are 18 residues in the CDR3. CDR3 protein: CASSLVAGNLVSYNEQFF. CDR3 bases: TGCGCCAGCAGCTTGGTGGCAGGGAACTTGGTCTCCTACAATGAGCAGTTCTTC.

This sequence joins TRBV10-3 and TRBJ2-5, with 8 bases identical to TRBD2. Germline CDR1 reads ENHRY; CDR2 reads SYGVKD. V was pared by 0 bases and J by 5 bases, with 14 bases of the junction left unmatched. The CDR3 contains 18 residues. CDR3 residues: CAISESLRGGRFRETQYF. Written as DNA, the CDR3 is TGTGCCATCAGTGAGTCGTTAAGGGGCGGGAGGTTTAGGGAGACCCAGTACTTC.

The V and J genes are TRBV7-9 and TRBJ2-7; maybe TRBD1 (8 bases). This CDR3 contains 15 residues. V was pared by 1 base and J by 2 bases, with 12 bases between. Looked up from germline, CDR1 is SEHNR and CDR2 is FQNEAQ (reference sequence). The CDR3 DNA reads as TGTGCCAGCAGCTTAGACAGGGGGACTACCTACGAGCAGTACTTC. Encoded protein: CASSLDRGTTYEQYF.

This chain links TRBV6-5 with TRBJ2-7; 8 bases fit TRBD2. The V segment lost 1 base and the J segment 6 bases; nucleotides outside the gene matches: 5. This CDR3 has 14 amino acids. The germline gives CDR1 MNHEY, CDR2 SVGAGI. This CDR3 reads CASSYFGTSGEQYF. In nucleotides, the CDR3 is TGTGCCAGCAGTTACTTCGGGACTAGTGGCGAGCAGTACTTC.

The V call is TRBV7-8, the J call TRBJ2-5; TRBD1 matches at 8 bases. The germline CDR1 and CDR2 sequences are SGHVS and FQNEAQ. This CDR3 spans 11 amino acids. J lost 11 bases, V lost 5 bases, and 4 bases had no gene match. In nucleotides, the CDR3 is TGTGCCAGCAGCGCCCGGGACAGGCAGTACTTC. It is translated as CASSARDRQYF.

V usage is TRBV7-9 and J usage is TRBJ2-3; TRBD2 agrees at 7 bases. CDR1 SEHNR and CDR2 FQNEAQ come from the germline V gene (reference sequence). This CDR3 is 19 amino acids long. J was trimmed by 1 base and V by 0 bases; bases with no gene match: 13. As DNA, the CDR3 is TGTGCCAGCAGCTTAGCTTTAGTTTGGGGCCTAGCGGGCACAGATACGCAGTATTTT. Its protein product is CASSLALVWGLAGTDTQYF.

This CDR3 reads CASSEWATQGGIYGYTF. The CDR3 nucleotides are TGTGCCAGCAGTGAATGGGCCACCCAGGGTGGAATCTATGGCTACACCTTC. V usage is TRBV6-4 and J usage is TRBJ1-2; the D gene is possibly TRBD1 (5 bases). This CDR3 is built from 17 residues. Per the germline V gene, CDR1 is MRHNA and CDR2 is SNTAGT. Trimming cost V 3 bases and J 4 bases, with 21 bases left between them.

This chain connects TRBV7-9 to TRBJ2-5; a weak D match, TRBD1 (5 bases). Deletions cut 2 bases from V and 4 bases from J, with 14 bases between. The CDR3 consists of 15 residues. Per germline, CDR1 SEHNR and CDR2 FQNEAQ (reference sequence). CDR3 residues: CASSLMGQGGETQYF. The CDR3 nucleotides are TGTGCCAGCAGCTTAATGGGTCAGGGCGGAGAGACCCAGTACTTC.

The chain couples TRBV6-5 to TRBJ2-5, with D possibly TRBD2 on 7 matching bases. V was cut by 2 bases and J by 9 bases, with 16 bases left in between. Germline V lookup: CDR1 MNHEY, CDR2 SVGAGI. The CDR3 loop spans 14 amino acids. The CDR3 region is CASSYLGGEAAQYF. The CDR3 nucleotides are TGTGCCAGCAGTTACCTAGGGGGGGAGGCCGCCCAGTACTTC.

The chain is built from TRBV15 and TRBJ2-2; D is undetermined. The ends were cut back, 1 base at V and 7 bases at J, with 13 bases in the middle. This CDR3 has 15 residues. Germline V gene lookup returns CDR1 LNHNV and CDR2 YYDKDF (reference sequence). CDR3 nucleotide sequence: TGTGCCACCAGCAGAGGTAACGATGTCGACGGGGAGCTGTTTTTT. Translated: CATSRGNDVDGELFF.

V and J are TRBV11-2 and TRBJ1-2; the D gene is possibly TRBD1 (6 bases). The V end was cut by 0 bases, the J end by 4 bases, with 12 bases between. This CDR3 has 15 amino acids. Germline V gene lookup returns CDR1 SGHAT and CDR2 FQNNGV. CDR3 sequence reads: CASSLDRRGLYGYTF. CDR3 sequence (DNA): TGTGCCAGCAGCTTAGATCGTCGGGGGCTCTATGGCTACACCTTC.

The chain employs TRBV6-6 and TRBJ2-2; D gene uncertain. Per germline, CDR1 MNHNY and CDR2 SVGAGI (reference sequence). V was clipped by 4 bases and J by 3 bases, with 9 bases between them. This CDR3 is 14 amino acids long. CDR3 sequence (DNA): TGTGCCAGCAGTTCCCCTGGGGACACCGGGGAGCTGTTTTTT. Amino acids: CASSSPGDTGELFF.